Listed below are T cell receptor beta chains from one sample, sequenced in a study of shared clonotypes between healthy human individuals. Data came from immunoSEQ multiplex PCR; TCRdb stores just in-frame clones and leaves some out. Among 1,500,000 or so clones, roughly 95% were seen once, and the ten largest hold 0.95% to 1.5%. Sequencing was done on a sample of naive CD4+ T cells sorted from blood. These receptor sequences come from a man aged 30 to 39 in good health. The CDR3 runs from the conserved cysteine through the conserved F or W. A D gene is named only where the DNA matches it firmly. Some rows have no size entry. The others give once, few or many, or a class for an expanded clone.

D	size	V	J	DNA	CDR3
-	-	TRBV19	TRBJ2-1	TGTGCCGGTGCAGTTACCCCCGACAATGAGCAGTTCTTC	CAGAVTPDNEQFF
-	-	TRBV19	TRBJ2-1	TGTGCCAGTAGTATAGGCGCCCGGACCACTTTACCCAATGAGCAGTTCTTC	CASSIGARTTLPNEQFF
TRBD2	-	TRBV11-2	TRBJ2-1	TGTGCCAGCAGTCCTAGGGCGGGAGGGCCTAATGAGCAGTTCTTC	CASSPRAGGPNEQFF
-	-	TRBV4-1	TRBJ2-1	TGCGCCAGCAGCCGGTCCCTAACTACAAGGAGCTCCTACAATGAGCAGTTCTTC	CASSRSLTTRSSYNEQFF
-	-	TRBV6-6	TRBJ1-1	TGTGCCAGCAGGGGGGCCACAGGGTTTGACACTGAAGCTTTCTTT	CASRGATGFDTEAFF
TRBD2	-	TRBV19	TRBJ2-1	TGTGCCAGTAGTATTGCGGGAGGGTCGGCGTCCTACAATGAGCAGTTCTTC	CASSIAGGSASYNEQFF
TRBD1	-	TRBV6-6	TRBJ1-5	TGTGCCAGCAGTCCCGGACGCAAACAGGGGGGAAAACCCCAGCATTTT	CASSPGRKQGGKPQHF
TRBD2	-	TRBV7-6	TRBJ2-5	TGTGCCAGCAGCATGGGGACTAGCGGGAGAGAGACCCAGTACTTC	CASSMGTSGRETQYF
-	once	TRBV7-8	TRBJ2-7	TGTGCCAGCACCCCAGGCAGGCCCACCTCCTTGCCCTACGAGCAGTACTTC	CASTPGRPTSLPYEQYF
-	-	TRBV14	TRBJ2-1	TGTGCCAGCAGCCAAGCGAAGCGGGCCACTTGGGATTACAATGAGCAGTTCTTC	CASSQAKRATWDYNEQFF
TRBD1	-	TRBV9	TRBJ1-5	TGTGCCAGCAGCGTACCGGGACAGGGGACTCCCGTCAATCAGCCCCAGCATTTT	CASSVPGQGTPVNQPQHF
-	-	TRBV6-6	TRBJ2-3	TGTGCCAGCAGTAAAGTCCGGGCCAACACAGATACGCAGTATTTT	CASSKVRANTDTQYF
TRBD2	-	TRBV5-1	TRBJ2-1	TGCGCCAGCAGCTTGGACCTCGGACTAGCGGCCTACAATGAGCAGTTCTTC	CASSLDLGLAAYNEQFF
TRBD1	-	TRBV28	TRBJ2-4	TGTGCCAGCAGTACAGGGGGCACCTGGTCGGGAAACATTCAGTACTTC	CASSTGGTWSGNIQYF
-	-	TRBV27	TRBJ1-3	TGTGCCAGCAGTCGAACAACGACGGGGAGCTCTGGAAACACCATATATTTT	CASSRTTTGSSGNTIYF
-	-	TRBV18	TRBJ2-2	TGTGCCAGCTCACCACCGGGGACTCTACGCACCGGGGAGCTGTTTTTT	CASSPPGTLRTGELFF
-	-	TRBV27	TRBJ1-1	TGTGCCAGCAGTCCTACCAGAGTGAACACTGAAGCTTTCTTT	CASSPTRVNTEAFF
-	-	TRBV5-1	TRBJ1-1	TGCGCCAGCAGCTTGATCGGTTTTATGAACACTGAAGCTTTCTTT	CASSLIGFMNTEAFF
-	-	TRBV28	TRBJ2-7	TGTGCCAGCCTCCTTTCCGTGGGGACCGAGCAGTACTTC	CASLLSVGTEQYF
TRBD1	-	TRBV29-1	TRBJ1-1	TGCAGCGGGGCCGGGACAGGTATCGCTGAAGCTTTCTTT	CSGAGTGIAEAFF
TRBD1	-	TRBV2	TRBJ2-1	TGTGCCAGCTTTGGGACAGGTAGTCGGAACAATGAGCAGTTCTTC	CASFGTGSRNNEQFF
-	-	TRBV11-2	TRBJ1-1	TGTGCCAGCAGCCTACATCCTGGGAGGGGTGAAGCTTTCTTT	CASSLHPGRGEAFF
TRBD1	-	TRBV7-8	TRBJ2-1	TGTGCCAGCACGGGACAGGTGTACAATGAGCAGTTCTTC	CASTGQVYNEQFF
TRBD2	-	TRBV7-6	TRBJ2-5	TGTGCCAGCAGCTCCGGGACTACTTACCAAGAGACCCAGTACTTC	CASSSGTTYQETQYF
TRBD2	-	TRBV27	TRBJ2-7	TGTGCCAGCGGACCTAGCGGGGGATCCTACGAGCAGTACTTC	CASGPSGGSYEQYF
-	-	TRBV4-3	TRBJ2-6	TGCGCCAGCAGCCCGTCCGCAGGCCGTAGAACCTCTGGGGCCAACGTCCTGACTTTC	CASSPSAGRRTSGANVLTF
-	-	TRBV15	TRBJ1-5	TGTGCCACCAGCAGAGATCCGGGCCGTAATCAGCCCCAGCATTTT	CATSRDPGRNQPQHF
-	-	TRBV7-6	TRBJ2-7	TGTGCCAGCAGCTTAGTTCTAGACTACGAGCAGTACTTC	CASSLVLDYEQYF
TRBD2	-	TRBV2	TRBJ2-7	TGTGCCAGCAGGCGACTAGCGGGAGCCTACGAGCAGTACTTC	CASRRLAGAYEQYF
TRBD2	-	TRBV18	TRBJ2-3	TGTGCCAGCTCACCCATCCCCCCTCTAGCGGGAGTTCTGGATACGCAGTATTTT	CASSPIPPLAGVLDTQYF
TRBD2	-	TRBV18	TRBJ2-3	TGTGCCAGCTCCCTGACTAGCGGGAGTGCAGATACGCAGTATTTT	CASSLTSGSADTQYF
TRBD2	-	TRBV7-9	TRBJ2-1	TGTGCCAGCAGCACCAGTAGCGGGAGAGGGTCCTACAATGAGCAGTTCTTC	CASSTSSGRGSYNEQFF
TRBD2	-	TRBV7-2	TRBJ2-2	TGTGCCAGCAGCTACAGGAGCGGGGCCGGGGAGCTGTTTTTT	CASSYRSGAGELFF
TRBD2	-	TRBV28	TRBJ2-3	TGTGCCAGCAGTTTAAGAAGGACTAGCGGGAGAACAGATACGCAGTATTTT	CASSLRRTSGRTDTQYF
TRBD1	-	TRBV19	TRBJ2-1	TGTGCCAGTAGTTCAAACCCTCGGGGGACAGGGGGCTCCCATGAGCAGTTCTTC	CASSSNPRGTGGSHEQFF
-	-	TRBV6-6	TRBJ2-3	TGTGCCAGCAGTCTCCAAGGCAGCACAGATACGCAGTATTTT	CASSLQGSTDTQYF
TRBD2	-	TRBV5-1	TRBJ2-3	TGCGCCAGCAGCGCGGCGGGAGGACGGGGAAGCACAGATACGCAGTATTTT	CASSAAGGRGSTDTQYF
TRBD1	-	TRBV6-5	TRBJ2-2	TGTGCCAGCGTCCGGGACAGGAACACCGGGGAGCTGTTTTTT	CASVRDRNTGELFF
-	-	TRBV19	TRBJ1-1	TGTGCCAGTAGTATCCATAAAACAGAAATGAACACTGAAGCTTTCTTT	CASSIHKTEMNTEAFF
TRBD1	-	TRBV7-9	TRBJ1-1	TGTGCCAGCAGCTTAGATAGACAGGGGCGAGACACTGAAGCTTTCTTT	CASSLDRQGRDTEAFF
TRBD2	-	TRBV5-6	TRBJ2-1	TGTGCCAGCAGCCCGGGACTAGCGGGAGCTACTGAGCAGTTCTTC	CASSPGLAGATEQFF
TRBD2	-	TRBV5-1	TRBJ2-7	TGCGCCAGCAGCTTGGCCCAACTAGCGGGACGCTACGAGCAGTACTTC	CASSLAQLAGRYEQYF
TRBD2	-	TRBV28	TRBJ2-3	TGTGCCAGCAGCTACCTTAGCGGGAGGATGGCAGATACGCAGTATTTT	CASSYLSGRMADTQYF
TRBD1	-	TRBV5-4	TRBJ1-5	TGTGCCAGCAGCATTATGGACAGGGGAGTTAATCAGCCCCAGCATTTT	CASSIMDRGVNQPQHF
-	-	TRBV14	TRBJ2-5	TGTGCCAGCAGCCTCTTACAGGGAGCGAAGACCCAGTACTTC	CASSLLQGAKTQYF
TRBD2	-	TRBV7-9	TRBJ2-7	TGTGCCAGCAGCCGACCGGGACTAGCGGGAGGGATGGTCTACGAGCAGTACTTC	CASSRPGLAGGMVYEQYF
TRBD2	-	TRBV30	TRBJ2-1	TGTGCCTGGAACCGACTAGCGGGAGCCAATGAGCAGTTCTTC	CAWNRLAGANEQFF
-	-	TRBV14	TRBJ2-7	TGTGCCAGCAGCCAAGTTCACGAGCAGTACTTC	CASSQVHEQYF
-	-	TRBV15	TRBJ2-7	TGTGCCACCAGCAGAGATCCGCCCGACGAGCAGTACTTC	CATSRDPPDEQYF
-	-	TRBV12-5	TRBJ1-2	TGTGCTAGTGGTTCGTCCTTTCGGGGGTCGGTCTATGGCTACACCTTC	CASGSSFRGSVYGYTF